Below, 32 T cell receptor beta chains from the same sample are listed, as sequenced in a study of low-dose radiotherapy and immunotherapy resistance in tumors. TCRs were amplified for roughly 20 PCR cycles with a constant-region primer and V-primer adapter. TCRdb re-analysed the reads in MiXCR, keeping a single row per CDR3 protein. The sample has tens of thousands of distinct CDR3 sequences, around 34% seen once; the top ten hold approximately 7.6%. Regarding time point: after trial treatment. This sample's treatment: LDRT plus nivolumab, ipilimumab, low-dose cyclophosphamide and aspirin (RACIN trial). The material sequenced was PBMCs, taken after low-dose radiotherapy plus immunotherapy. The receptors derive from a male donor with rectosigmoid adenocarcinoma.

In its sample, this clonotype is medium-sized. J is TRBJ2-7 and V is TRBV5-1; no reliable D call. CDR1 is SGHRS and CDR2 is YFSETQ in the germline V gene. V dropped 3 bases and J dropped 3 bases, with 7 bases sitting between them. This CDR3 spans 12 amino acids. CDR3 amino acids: CASSYYSYEQYF. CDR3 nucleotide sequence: TGCGCCAGCAGCTACTACAGCTACGAGCAGTACTTC. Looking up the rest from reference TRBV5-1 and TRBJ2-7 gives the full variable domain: KAGVTQTPRYLIKTRGQQVTLSCSPISGHRSVSWYQQTPGQGLQFLFEYFSETQRNKGNFPGRFSGRQFSNSRSEMNVSTLELGDSALYLCASSYYSYEQYFGPGTRLTVT.

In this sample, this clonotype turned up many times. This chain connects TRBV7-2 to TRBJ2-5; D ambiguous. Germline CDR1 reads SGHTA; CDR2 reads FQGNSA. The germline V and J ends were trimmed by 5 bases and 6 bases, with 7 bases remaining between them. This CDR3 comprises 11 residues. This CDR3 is CASSPEQTQYF. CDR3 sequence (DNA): TGTGCCAGCAGCCCTGAGCAGACCCAGTACTTC.

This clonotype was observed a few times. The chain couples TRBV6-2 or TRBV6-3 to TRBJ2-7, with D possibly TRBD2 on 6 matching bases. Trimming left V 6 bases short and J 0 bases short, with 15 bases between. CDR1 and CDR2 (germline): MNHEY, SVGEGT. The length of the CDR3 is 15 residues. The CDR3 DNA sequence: TGTGCCAGCAGCAAAGCGGGCCCCAGCTCCTACGAGCAGTACTTC. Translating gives CASSKAGPSSYEQYF.

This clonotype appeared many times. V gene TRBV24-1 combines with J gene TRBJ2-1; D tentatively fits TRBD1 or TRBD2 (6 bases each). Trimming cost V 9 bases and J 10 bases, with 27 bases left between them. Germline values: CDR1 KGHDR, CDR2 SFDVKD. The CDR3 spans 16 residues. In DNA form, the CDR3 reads TGTGCCACCCCGGCAGGGGAGGAGATGGTCTCCAGCGAGCAGTTCTTC. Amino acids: CATPAGEEMVSSEQFF.

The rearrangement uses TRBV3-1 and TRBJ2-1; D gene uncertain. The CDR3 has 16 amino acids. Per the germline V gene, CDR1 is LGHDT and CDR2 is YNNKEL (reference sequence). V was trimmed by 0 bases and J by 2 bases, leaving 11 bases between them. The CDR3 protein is CASSQDPLSTYNEQFF. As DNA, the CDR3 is TGTGCCAGCAGCCAAGATCCCCTATCAACCTACAATGAGCAGTTCTTC.

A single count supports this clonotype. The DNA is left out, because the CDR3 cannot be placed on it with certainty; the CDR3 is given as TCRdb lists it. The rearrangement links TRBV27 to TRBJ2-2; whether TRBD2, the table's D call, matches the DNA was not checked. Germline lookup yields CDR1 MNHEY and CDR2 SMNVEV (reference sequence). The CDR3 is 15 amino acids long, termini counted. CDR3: CASTSGGTPGSCFFF.

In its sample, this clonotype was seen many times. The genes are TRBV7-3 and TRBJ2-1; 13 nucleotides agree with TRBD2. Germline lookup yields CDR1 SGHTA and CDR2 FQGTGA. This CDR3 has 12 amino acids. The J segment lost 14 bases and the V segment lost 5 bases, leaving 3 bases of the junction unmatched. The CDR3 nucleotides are TGTGCCAGCAGCGTAGGGACTAGCGGGAAGTTCTTC. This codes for CASSVGTSGKFF.

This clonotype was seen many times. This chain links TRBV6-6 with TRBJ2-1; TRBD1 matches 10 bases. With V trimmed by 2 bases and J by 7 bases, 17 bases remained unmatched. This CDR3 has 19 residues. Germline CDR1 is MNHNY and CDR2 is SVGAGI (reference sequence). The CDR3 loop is CASSYSYTAGTGEFNEQFF. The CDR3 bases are TGTGCCAGCAGTTACAGCTACACAGCCGGGACAGGGGAATTTAATGAGCAGTTCTTC.

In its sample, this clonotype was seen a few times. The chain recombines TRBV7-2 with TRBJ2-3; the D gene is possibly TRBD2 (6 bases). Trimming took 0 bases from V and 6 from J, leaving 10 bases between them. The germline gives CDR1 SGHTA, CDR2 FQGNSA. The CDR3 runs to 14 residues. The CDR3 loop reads CASSLAASGDTQYF. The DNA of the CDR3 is TGTGCCAGCAGCTTAGCTGCCAGCGGGGATACGCAGTATTTT.

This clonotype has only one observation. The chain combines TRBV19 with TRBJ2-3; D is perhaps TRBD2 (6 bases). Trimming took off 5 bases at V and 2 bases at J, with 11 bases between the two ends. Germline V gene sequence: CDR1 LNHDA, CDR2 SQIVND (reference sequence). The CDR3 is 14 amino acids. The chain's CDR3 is CASSPRDFTDTQYF. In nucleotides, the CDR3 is TGTGCCAGTAGTCCCCGGGACTTCACAGATACGCAGTATTTT.

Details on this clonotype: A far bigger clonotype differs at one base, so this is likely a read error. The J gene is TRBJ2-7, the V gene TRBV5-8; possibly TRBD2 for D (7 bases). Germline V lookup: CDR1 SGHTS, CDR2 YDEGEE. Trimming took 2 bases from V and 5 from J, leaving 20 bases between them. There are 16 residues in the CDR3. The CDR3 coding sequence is TGTGCCAGCAGCTTAGTCGGGGGGCTGAGAACCCACGAGCAGTACTTC. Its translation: CASSLVGGLRTHEQYF.

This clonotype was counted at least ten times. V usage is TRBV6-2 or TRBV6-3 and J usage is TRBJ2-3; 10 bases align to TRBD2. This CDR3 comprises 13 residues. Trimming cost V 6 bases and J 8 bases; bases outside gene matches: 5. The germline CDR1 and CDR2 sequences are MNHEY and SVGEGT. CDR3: CASSSGTSATQYF. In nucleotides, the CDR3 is TGTGCCAGCAGCTCCGGGACTAGCGCTACGCAGTATTTT.

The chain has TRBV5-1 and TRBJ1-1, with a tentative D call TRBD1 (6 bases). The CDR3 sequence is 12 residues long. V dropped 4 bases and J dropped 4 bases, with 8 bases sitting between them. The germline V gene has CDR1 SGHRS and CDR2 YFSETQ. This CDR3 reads CASSVDSTEAFF. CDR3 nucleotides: TGCGCCAGCAGCGTGGACAGCACTGAAGCTTTCTTT.

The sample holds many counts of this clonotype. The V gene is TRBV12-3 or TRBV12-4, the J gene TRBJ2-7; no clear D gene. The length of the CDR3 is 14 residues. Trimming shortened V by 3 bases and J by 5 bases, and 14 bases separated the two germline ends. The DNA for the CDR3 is TGTGCCAGCAGTTTCGCGGAAGCTGGGCACGAGCAGTACTTC. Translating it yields CASSFAEAGHEQYF.

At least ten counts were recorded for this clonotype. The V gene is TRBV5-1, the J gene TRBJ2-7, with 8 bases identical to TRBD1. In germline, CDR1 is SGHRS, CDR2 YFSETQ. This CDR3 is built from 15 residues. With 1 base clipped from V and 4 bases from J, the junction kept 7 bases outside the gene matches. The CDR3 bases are TGCGCCAGCAGCTTGTCCCGACAGGGGTCGTACGAGCAGTACTTC. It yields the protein CASSLSRQGSYEQYF.

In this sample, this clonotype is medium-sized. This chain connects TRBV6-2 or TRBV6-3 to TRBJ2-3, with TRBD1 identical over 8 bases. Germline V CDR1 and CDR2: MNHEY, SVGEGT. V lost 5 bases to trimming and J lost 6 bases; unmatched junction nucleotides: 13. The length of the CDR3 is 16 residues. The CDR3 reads CASSQEAGTGPDTQYF. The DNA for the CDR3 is TGTGCCAGCAGTCAGGAGGCCGGGACAGGACCGGATACGCAGTATTTT.

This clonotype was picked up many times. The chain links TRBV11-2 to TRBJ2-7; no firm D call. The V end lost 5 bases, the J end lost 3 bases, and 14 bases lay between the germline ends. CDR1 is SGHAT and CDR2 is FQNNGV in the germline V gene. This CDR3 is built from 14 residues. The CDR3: CASSPDGRNYEQYF. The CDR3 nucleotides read TGTGCCAGCAGCCCGGACGGACGGAACTACGAGCAGTACTTC.

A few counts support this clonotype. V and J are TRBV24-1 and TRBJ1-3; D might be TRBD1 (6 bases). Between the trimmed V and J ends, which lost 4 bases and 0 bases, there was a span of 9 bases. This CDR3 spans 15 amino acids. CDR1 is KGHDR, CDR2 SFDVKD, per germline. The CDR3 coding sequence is TGTGCCACCAGTGACCCAGGGGCCTCTGGAAACACCATATATTTT. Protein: CATSDPGASGNTIYF.

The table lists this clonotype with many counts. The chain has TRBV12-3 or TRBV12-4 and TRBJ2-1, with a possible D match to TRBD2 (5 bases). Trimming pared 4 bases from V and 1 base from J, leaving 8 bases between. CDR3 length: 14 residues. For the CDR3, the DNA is TGTGCCAGCAGTTCGAGGGCTTCCTACAATGAGCAGTTCTTC. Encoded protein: CASSSRASYNEQFF.

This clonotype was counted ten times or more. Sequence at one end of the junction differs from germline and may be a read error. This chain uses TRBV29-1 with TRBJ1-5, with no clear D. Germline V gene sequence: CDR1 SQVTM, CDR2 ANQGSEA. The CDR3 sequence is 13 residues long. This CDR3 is CSVEENSGQPHHF. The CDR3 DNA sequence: TGCAGCGTTGAAGAAAATTCTGGGCAGCCCCATCATTTT.

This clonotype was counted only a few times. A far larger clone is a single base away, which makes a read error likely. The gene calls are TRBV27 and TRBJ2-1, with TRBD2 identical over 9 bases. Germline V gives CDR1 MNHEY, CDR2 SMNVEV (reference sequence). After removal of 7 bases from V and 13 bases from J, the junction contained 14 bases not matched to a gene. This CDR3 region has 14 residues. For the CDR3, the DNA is TGTGCCAGCACCATGGGGCTAGCGGGAAGAGGCCAGTTCTTC. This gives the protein CASTMGLAGRGQFF.

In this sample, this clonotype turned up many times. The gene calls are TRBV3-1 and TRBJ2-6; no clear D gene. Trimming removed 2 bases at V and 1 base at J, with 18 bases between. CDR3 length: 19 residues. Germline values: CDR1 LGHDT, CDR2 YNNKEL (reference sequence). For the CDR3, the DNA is TGTGCCAGCAGCCAATCGGCAGGCCAGTCCTATTCTGGGGCCAACGTCCTGACTTTC. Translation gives CASSQSAGQSYSGANVLTF.

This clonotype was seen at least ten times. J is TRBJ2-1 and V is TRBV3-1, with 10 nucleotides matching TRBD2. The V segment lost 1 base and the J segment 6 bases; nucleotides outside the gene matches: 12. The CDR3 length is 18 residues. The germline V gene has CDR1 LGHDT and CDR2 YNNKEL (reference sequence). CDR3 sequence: CASSQGLAGAATGNEQFF. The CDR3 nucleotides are TGTGCCAGCAGCCAAGGCCTAGCGGGAGCCGCCACCGGCAATGAGCAGTTCTTC.

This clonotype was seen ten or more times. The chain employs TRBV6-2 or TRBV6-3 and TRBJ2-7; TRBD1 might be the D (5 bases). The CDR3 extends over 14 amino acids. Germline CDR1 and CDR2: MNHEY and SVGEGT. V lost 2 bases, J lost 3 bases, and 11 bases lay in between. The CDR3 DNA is TGTGCCAGCAGTTACGATCAGGGTTACTACGAGCAGTACTTC. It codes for CASSYDQGYYEQYF.

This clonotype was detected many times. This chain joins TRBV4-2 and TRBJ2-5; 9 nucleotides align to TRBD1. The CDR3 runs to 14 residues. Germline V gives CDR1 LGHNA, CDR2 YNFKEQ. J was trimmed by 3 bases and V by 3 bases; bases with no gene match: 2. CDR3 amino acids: CASSHGTGKETQYF. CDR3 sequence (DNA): TGTGCCAGCAGCCACGGGACAGGGAAAGAGACCCAGTACTTC.

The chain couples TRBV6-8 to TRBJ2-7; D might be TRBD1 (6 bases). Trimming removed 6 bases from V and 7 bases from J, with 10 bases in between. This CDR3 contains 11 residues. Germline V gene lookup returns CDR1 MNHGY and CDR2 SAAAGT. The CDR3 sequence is CASRGAREQYF. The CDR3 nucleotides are TGTGCCAGCAGGGGGGCAAGGGAGCAGTACTTC.

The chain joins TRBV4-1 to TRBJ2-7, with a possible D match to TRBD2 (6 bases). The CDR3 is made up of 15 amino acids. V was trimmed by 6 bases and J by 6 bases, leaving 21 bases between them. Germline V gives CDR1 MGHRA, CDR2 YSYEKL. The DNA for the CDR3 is TGCGCCAGCAGGGACCTCGTGGGGGGAAACGGCGAGCAGTACTTC. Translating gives CASRDLVGGNGEQYF.

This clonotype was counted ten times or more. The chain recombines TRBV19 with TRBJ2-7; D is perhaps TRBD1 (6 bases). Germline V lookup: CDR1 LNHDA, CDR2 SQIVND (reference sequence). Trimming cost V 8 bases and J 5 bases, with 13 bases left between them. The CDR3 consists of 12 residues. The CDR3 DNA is TGTGCCAGTTTTCAGGGGTCCCACGAGCAGTACTTC. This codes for CASFQGSHEQYF.

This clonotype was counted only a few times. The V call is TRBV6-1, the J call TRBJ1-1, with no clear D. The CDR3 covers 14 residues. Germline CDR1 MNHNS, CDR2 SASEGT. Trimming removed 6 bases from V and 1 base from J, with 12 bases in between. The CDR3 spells CASSRDNTNTEAFF. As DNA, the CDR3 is TGTGCCAGCAGCCGAGACAATACGAACACTGAAGCTTTCTTT.

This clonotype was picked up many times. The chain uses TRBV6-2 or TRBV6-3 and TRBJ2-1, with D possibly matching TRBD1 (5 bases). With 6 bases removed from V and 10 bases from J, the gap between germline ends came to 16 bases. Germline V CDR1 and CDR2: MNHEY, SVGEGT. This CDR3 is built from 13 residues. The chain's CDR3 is CASSRELQFEQFF. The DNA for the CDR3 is TGTGCCAGCAGCAGGGAACTACAATTCGAGCAGTTCTTC.

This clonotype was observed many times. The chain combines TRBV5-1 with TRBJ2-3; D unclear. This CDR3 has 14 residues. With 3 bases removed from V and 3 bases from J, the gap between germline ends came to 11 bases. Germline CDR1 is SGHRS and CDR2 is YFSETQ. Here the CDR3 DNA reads TGCGCCAGCAGCTCCGGCTGGTTAACAGATACGCAGTATTTT. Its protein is CASSSGWLTDTQYF.

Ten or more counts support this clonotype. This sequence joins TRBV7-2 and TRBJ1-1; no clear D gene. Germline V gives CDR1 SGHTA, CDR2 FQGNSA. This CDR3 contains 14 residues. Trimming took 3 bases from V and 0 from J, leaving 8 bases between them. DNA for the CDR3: TGTGCCAGCAGCTTGATTGGGATGAACACTGAAGCTTTCTTT. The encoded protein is CASSLIGMNTEAFF.